This T cell receptor beta chain was profiled in a study of PD-1 blockade in mismatch repair-deficient tumors (dated by TCRdb to 2015 to 2018). In terms of the full investigation: Between late 2013 and September 2016, the trial enrolled around 91 consecutive patients with around twelve mismatch repair-deficient cancer types, every one of whom had been previously treated and was progressing. Tumor-associated T cell clones were tracked in the peripheral blood of patients responding to PD-1 blockade by deep sequencing of TCR CDR3 regions.

Mismatch repair deficiency in every enrolled patient was established by polymerase chain reaction or immunohistochemistry. Three patients who responded to pembrolizumab therapy underwent TCR sequencing. Pembrolizumab PD-1 blockade was prospectively tested in advanced mismatch repair-deficient cancers, regardless of tissue of origin, in the phase II trial. Peripheral blood T cell samples were gathered serially, both before PD-1 blockade started and at multiple time points afterward. The timing of each blood sample was reported as weeks after the first dose of pembrolizumab. On this clone: Its target antigen remains unknown. The sample holds no much larger clone one base away, and base qualities are not on file.

The paper's findings and limits, for the study overall: Rapid expansion after pembrolizumab followed by contraction, generally before radiologic responses, was shown by tumor-resident clones, which were often undetectable in blood before treatment.

The CDR3 starts with the cysteine, ends with the phenylalanine, and has 15 residues. Only the CDR3 part of the read is kept: 45 bases, read in frame from the first base. Looking up the germline V gene yields CDR1 SGHTS and CDR2 YDEGEE. V and J are truncated by 1 base and 3 bases respectively, leaving an intervening sequence of 10 bases. Libraries were made using the immunoSEQ multiplex PCR assay. TCRdb retrieved this table from immuneACCESS and kept in-frame rearrangements only. Not all clones are present; in checked studies, unresolved V genes account for under half, and no reason is known for the remainder. For this sample there are 80,000 to 130,000 clones; 65% to 85% appear just once. The ten largest clones take up around 5.8% of the sample.

This TCR derives from an adult with mismatch repair-deficient cancer. In this chain, TRBV5-8 is recombined with TRBJ1-4; TRBD1 is possibly the D segment (5 matching bases). The source material was peripheral blood, sampled approximately 35 weeks after starting pembrolizumab. The encoded CDR3 is CASSLQGRPNEKLFF. The sequenced DNA is TGTGCCAGCAGCTTGCAGGGTAGGCCTAATGAAAAACTGTTTTTT. With all but the CDR3 taken from the reference TRBV5-8 and TRBJ1-4 genes, the full variable domain is: EAGVTQSPTHLIKTRGQQATLRCSPISGHTSVYWYQQALGLGLQFLLWYDEGEERNRGNFPPRFSGRQFPNYSSELNVNALELEDSALYLCASSLQGRPNEKLFFGSGTQLSVL.